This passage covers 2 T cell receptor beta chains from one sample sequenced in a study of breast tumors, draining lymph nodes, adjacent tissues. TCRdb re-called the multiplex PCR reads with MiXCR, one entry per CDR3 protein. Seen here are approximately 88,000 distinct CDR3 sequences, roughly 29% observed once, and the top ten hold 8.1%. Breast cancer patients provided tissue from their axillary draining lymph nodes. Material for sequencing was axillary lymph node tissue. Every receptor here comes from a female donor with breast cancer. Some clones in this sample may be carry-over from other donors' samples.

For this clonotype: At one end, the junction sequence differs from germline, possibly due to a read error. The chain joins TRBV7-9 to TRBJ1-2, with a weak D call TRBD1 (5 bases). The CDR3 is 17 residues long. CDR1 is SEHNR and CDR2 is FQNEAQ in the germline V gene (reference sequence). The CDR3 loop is CASSLLGRGDINYRYAF. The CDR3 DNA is TGTGCCAGCAGCTTATTAGGTCGGGGGGATATCAACTATCGCTACGCCTTC.

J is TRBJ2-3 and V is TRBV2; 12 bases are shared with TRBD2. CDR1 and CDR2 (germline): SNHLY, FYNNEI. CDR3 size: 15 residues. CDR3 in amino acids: CAGRRLAGEADTQYF. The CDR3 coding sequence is TGTGCTGGCCGCCGACTAGCGGGAGAGGCAGATACGCAGTATTTT.